This T cell receptor beta chain was found in a study of T cells in localized non-small cell lung cancer. In its sample, this clone was seen once. Its cognate antigen is unknown. Study-wide points: Sequencing involved a lone tumor region, leaving heterogeneity possible.

This CDR3 region has 18 residues. Germline V lookup: CDR1 GTSNPN, CDR2 SVGIG (reference sequence). V lost 5 bases and J lost 0; bases outside the gene matches: 11. Data came from immunoSEQ multiplex PCR; TCRdb stores just in-frame clones and leaves some out. The profile shows 12,000 or so clones, over 70% of them singletons. The input for sequencing was peripheral blood, taken before any cancer treatment. The TCR was taken from a male donor aged 60 or over with stage I lung adenocarcinoma. This rearrangement joins TRBV30 to TRBJ1-3; 12 bases are a match to TRBD1. In DNA, the CDR3 is TGTGCCTGGGGGTTTATGGGACAGGGGGCGAGCTCTGGAAACACCATATATTTT. Amino acid sequence: CAWGFMGQGASSGNTIYF. Supplemented by reference TRBV30 and TRBJ1-3, the full variable domain reads SQTIHQWPATLVQPVGSPLSLECTVEGTSNPNLYWYRQAAGRGLQLLFYSVGIGQISSEVPQNLSASRPQDRQFILSSKKLLLSDSGFYLCAWGFMGQGASSGNTIYFGEGSWLTVV.